This T cell receptor (beta chain) appears in the sequencing data of a study of T-cell memory formation after mild COVID-19. Study in general: Largely donor-specific TCR clusters were found.

The CDR3 covers 14 residues. V was trimmed by 5 bases and J by 5 bases, leaving 15 bases between them. TCRdb reprocessed the 5' RACE reads via MiXCR and lists one record per CDR3 protein. The sample holds hundreds of thousands of distinct CDR3 sequences, approximately 21% seen once. Sequenced: PBMCs or a T cell subset sorted from them (not recorded which). The TCR was taken from an adult woman who had mild COVID-19 (a few samples of this study predate the infection). Cell type and time point are not known. The chain carries TRBV12-3 or TRBV12-4 and TRBJ2-5; D perhaps matches TRBD2 (6 bases). CDR3 residues: CASSKPRGRETQYF. CDR3 DNA sequence: TGTGCCAGCAGTAAGCCGCGGGGCCGGGAGACCCAGTACTTC.